A selection of T cell receptor beta chains follows, all from one sample in a study of blood T cell repertoires in COVID-19. The protocol was immunoSEQ multiplex PCR, while the TCRdb copy is restricted to in-frame clones and leaves out a portion. The sample lists around 140,000 clones; roughly 90% were seen once. Source material: PBMCs or T cells enriched from blood (not recorded which). Every receptor here comes from a woman in her 40s who had been exposed to COVID-19. The CDR3 runs from the conserved cysteine through the conserved F or W. A D gene is named only where the DNA matches it firmly.

v_call	j_call	d_call	cdr3_nt	cdr3_aa
TRBV5-1	TRBJ2-3	TRBD2	TGCGCCAGCAGCTTCGGGGGGGATACGCAGTATTTT	CASSFGGDTQYF
TRBV19	TRBJ1-2	-	TGTGCCAGTAGTACCCAAGCTTATGGCTACACCTTC	CASSTQAYGYTF
TRBV4-3	TRBJ2-3	-	TGCGCCAGCAGCCAAGATATAGGGCTAGCTCGCACAGATACGCAGTATTTT	CASSQDIGLARTDTQYF
TRBV28	TRBJ1-5	-	TGTGCCAGCAGCCCCGCCAGGGATGGCAATCAGCCCCAGCATTTT	CASSPARDGNQPQHF
TRBV5-4	TRBJ1-3	-	TGTGCCAGCAGCTTGGCCGGTCTAGCGCCGGGAAACACCATATATTTT	CASSLAGLAPGNTIYF
TRBV27	TRBJ2-7	-	TGTGCCAGCAAGGTGGGAGTTGGAGGCTACGAGCAGTACTTC	CASKVGVGGYEQYF
TRBV18	TRBJ2-2	TRBD1	TGTGCCAGCTCACTTGGGACAGGGAGGACCGGGGAGCTGTTTTTT	CASSLGTGRTGELFF
TRBV10-1	TRBJ1-1	TRBD1	TGCGCCAGCAGTGAGTCTAGGGGGCCCTACACTGAAGCTTTCTTT	CASSESRGPYTEAFF
TRBV6-2/TRBV6-3	TRBJ2-2	-	TGTGCCAGCAGTAAGAGGACAGCGAGCACCGGGGAGCTGTTTTTT	CASSKRTASTGELFF
TRBV7-2	TRBJ1-5	-	TGTGCCAGCAGCTTTAATCAGAATCAGCCCCAGCATTTT	CASSFNQNQPQHF
TRBV27	TRBJ2-7	TRBD1	TGTGCCAGCAGTAAGACCCCCGGGACAGGCTCATACGAGCAGTACTTC	CASSKTPGTGSYEQYF
TRBV9	TRBJ1-3	-	TGTGCCAGCAGCGTCACAGGGCTTCCTGGAAACACCATATATTTT	CASSVTGLPGNTIYF
TRBV7-9	TRBJ1-5	-	TGTGCCAGCAGCTTAAGGGGTGGGCAGCCCCAGCATTTT	CASSLRGGQPQHF
TRBV2	TRBJ2-7	TRBD2	TGTGCCAGCGAAGGGAGGGTCTCCTACGAGCAGTACTTC	CASEGRVSYEQYF
TRBV5-4	TRBJ2-3	-	TGTGCCAGCAGCGCGGTCATTGAGGATACGCAGTATTTT	CASSAVIEDTQYF
TRBV6-1	TRBJ2-5	-	TGTGCCAGCAGTGAAGCGGCCGGACAGGGCGGGGGTGAGACCCAGTACTTC	CASSEAAGQGGGETQYF
TRBV6-2/TRBV6-3	TRBJ2-5	TRBD1	TGTGCCAGCAGTTACTCCGGGACAGCACCAAAGGCCCAGTACTTC	CASSYSGTAPKAQYF
TRBV6-5	TRBJ2-3	TRBD1	TGTGCCAGCAGTTATCGACAGGGGGGCCGATATACGCAGTATTTT	CASSYRQGGRYTQYF
TRBV19	TRBJ1-2	-	TGTGCCAGTAGAACTAACTATGACTACACCTTC	CASRTNYDYTF
TRBV5-8	TRBJ2-7	TRBD1	TGTGCCAGCAGCTTGCACGCCGGGACAGGGTATGAATCCGAGCAGTACTTC	CASSLHAGTGYESEQYF
TRBV2	TRBJ2-4	-	TGTGCCAGCAGTGAATCGGGACTTCAAGCCAAAAACATTCAGTACTTC	CASSESGLQAKNIQYF
TRBV6-5	TRBJ1-1	-	TGTGCCAGCAGTTATGCGGGCACTGAAGCTTTCTTT	CASSYAGTEAFF
TRBV5-1	TRBJ2-7	TRBD1	TGCGCCAGCAGTCCTAGAACAGGGGGTAGGCGCGAGCAGTACTTC	CASSPRTGGRREQYF
TRBV5-1	TRBJ2-7	-	TGCGCCAGCAGCTTGGTGGCTAGTTCCGAGCAGTACTTC	CASSLVASSEQYF
TRBV20-1	TRBJ1-6	-	TGCAGTGCTAGTAACAGGGATTCCTATAATTCACCCCTCCACTTT	CSASNRDSYNSPLHF